The 9 T cell receptor beta chains below all came from one sample that was sequenced in a study of T cell repertoires in ileal Crohn's disease. TCRdb keeps only in-frame clones here, not all; method: immunoSEQ multiplex PCR. The table records roughly 16,000 clones, approximately 94% of them present only once. Sequencing used ileal tissue. Receptors originate from an adult with Crohn's disease.

V and J are TRBV13 and TRBJ2-1; 13 positions agree with TRBD2. V gave up 5 bases and J gave up 0 bases; unmatched junction bases: 7. CDR3 length: 18 residues. Germline CDR1 PRHDT, CDR2 FYEKMQ (reference sequence). The CDR3 DNA reads TGTGCCAGCAGCCCCCGACTAGCGGGGGGACACTCCTACAATGAGCAGTTCTTC. This gives the protein CASSPRLAGGHSYNEQFF.

The chain is built from TRBV7-3 and TRBJ1-2; TRBD1 matches at 7 bases. The CDR3 spans 16 residues. CDR1 SGHTA and CDR2 FQGTGA come from the germline V gene. V shed 5 bases and J 1 base; nucleotides not matched to a gene: 10. The CDR3 DNA reads TGTGCCAGCAGCATCACCGGGACAGAGCTTAACTATGGCTACACCTTC. Protein product: CASSITGTELNYGYTF.

The V and J genes are TRBV27 and TRBJ2-7, with TRBD1 identical over 10 bases. This CDR3 has 12 residues. The V segment lost 10 bases and the J segment 4 bases; nucleotides outside the gene matches: 4. CDR1 and CDR2 (germline): MNHEY, SMNVEV (reference sequence). The CDR3 bases are TGTGCCACCGACAGGGGGCTATACGAGCAGTACTTC. It codes for CATDRGLYEQYF.

The rearrangement links TRBV6-5 to TRBJ1-1, with 9 bases lining up with TRBD1. Germline-derived CDR1 and CDR2 are MNHEY and SVGAGI. The CDR3 consists of 15 residues. J gave up 1 base and V 5 bases, and 5 bases lay outside the gene matches. DNA of the CDR3: TGTGCCAGCAGTACAAGGACAGGGGCGAACACTGAAGCTTTCTTT. It is translated as CASSTRTGANTEAFF.

The rearrangement links TRBV5-6 to TRBJ2-7, with 10 nucleotides matching TRBD2. The CDR3 totals 17 residues. Trimming cost V 4 bases and J 5 bases; bases outside gene matches: 15. Germline assignment: CDR1 SGHDT and CDR2 YYEEEE. CDR3 protein: CASSIRRSGGREHEQYF. The CDR3 DNA follows: TGTGCCAGCAGCATAAGGCGTAGCGGGGGGCGGGAGCACGAGCAGTACTTC. The full variable domain, completed using reference TRBV5-6 and TRBJ2-7, is DAGVTQSPTHLIKTRGQQVTLRCSPKSGHDTVSWYQQALGQGPQFIFQYYEEEERQRGNFPDRFSGHQFPNYSSELNVNALLLGDSALYLCASSIRRSGGREHEQYFGPGTRLTVT.

The chain links TRBV29-1 to TRBJ2-2, with D unresolved. CDR1 and CDR2 (germline): SQVTM, ANQGSEA. The CDR3 totals 12 residues. Deletions cut 7 bases from V and 0 bases from J, with 6 bases between. The CDR3 protein is CSALSNTGELFF. The CDR3 DNA follows: TGCAGCGCCCTGTCGAACACCGGGGAGCTGTTTTTT.

This chain connects TRBV27 to TRBJ2-5; D perhaps matches TRBD1 (5 bases). V lost 3 bases and J lost 5, with 13 bases in between. Germline V lookup: CDR1 MNHEY, CDR2 SMNVEV (reference sequence). This CDR3 contains 14 residues. The CDR3 coding sequence is TGTGCCAGCAGTTTCCGCCCAGGGTGGGAGACCCAGTACTTC. This gives the protein CASSFRPGWETQYF.

The gene calls are TRBV5-1 and TRBJ2-3; TRBD1 agrees at 9 bases. The trim removed 4 bases at V and 2 bases at J, leaving 2 bases unmatched. The CDR3 length is 14 residues. Germline loops: CDR1 SGHRS, CDR2 YFSETQ. The CDR3 is CASSRDRVTDTQYF. The DNA for the CDR3 is TGCGCCAGCAGCAGGGACAGGGTCACAGATACGCAGTATTTT. The full variable domain, its missing parts supplied by reference TRBV5-1 and TRBJ2-3, is KAGVTQTPRYLIKTRGQQVTLSCSPISGHRSVSWYQQTPGQGLQFLFEYFSETQRNKGNFPGRFSGRQFSNSRSEMNVSTLELGDSALYLCASSRDRVTDTQYFGPGTRLTVL.

The sample holds one count of this clone. The rearrangement joins TRBV30 to TRBJ2-1; 7 bases line up with TRBD1. V lost 4 bases and J lost 3; bases outside the gene matches: 6. Germline lookup yields CDR1 GTSNPN and CDR2 SVGIG (reference sequence). The CDR3 is 14 amino acids. The CDR3 sequence: CAWTRDSHYNEQFF. In DNA form, the CDR3 reads TGTGCCTGGACCAGGGACAGTCACTACAATGAGCAGTTCTTC.